This TCR beta chain was sequenced for a study of T cells in Graves' hyperthyroidism and ophthalmopathy. Across the study: Once the initial diagnosis was made, peripheral blood was obtained before any treatment. Study outcomes and limitations: Through a model of 13 V-J features, ophthalmopathy was separated from stable hyperthyroidism. Expanded thyroid clonotypes (above 0.001) were mostly also found in blood.

Template material for amplifying TCR beta CDR3 regions consisted of RNA transcripts. HTBI primers were used for first-round RT-PCR of the TCR CDR3. TCRdb passed the multiplex PCR reads through MiXCR, listing each CDR3 protein once. Of about 600,000 distinct CDR3 sequences detected, 15% to 20% appear once; the ten largest clones hold 2.5% to 4%. This clonotype was recorded many times. The antigen remains undetermined. Trimming at V came to 7 bases and at J to 5 bases, leaving 15 bases not matched to a gene. The germline V gene encodes CDR1 KGHSH and CDR2 LQKENI. This CDR3 comprises 18 residues. Diagnosis rested on symptoms, serum thyroxine and TRAb, thyroid ultrasound, and orbital computed tomography.

This chain uses TRBV18 with TRBJ2-5, with 14 bases matching TRBD2. The clonotype was recovered from a woman in her forties with Graves' ophthalmopathy. Sequencing used blood. CDR3 amino acids: CASFPGTSGSYGTETQYF. The CDR3 bases are TGTGCCAGCTTCCCCGGGACTAGCGGGAGTTACGGGACGGAGACCCAGTACTTC.